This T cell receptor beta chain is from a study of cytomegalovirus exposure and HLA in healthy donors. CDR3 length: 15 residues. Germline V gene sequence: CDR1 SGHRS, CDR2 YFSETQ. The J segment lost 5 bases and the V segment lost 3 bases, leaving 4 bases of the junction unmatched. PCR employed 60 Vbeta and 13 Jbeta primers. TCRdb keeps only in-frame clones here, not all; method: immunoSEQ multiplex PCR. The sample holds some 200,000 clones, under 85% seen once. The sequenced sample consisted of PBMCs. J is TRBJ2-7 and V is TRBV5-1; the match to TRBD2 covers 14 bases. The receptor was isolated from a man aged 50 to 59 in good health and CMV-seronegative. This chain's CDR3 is CASSWGLAGDHEQYF. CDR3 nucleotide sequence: TGCGCCAGCAGCTGGGGACTAGCGGGAGACCACGAGCAGTACTTC.